Following are 8 T cell receptor beta chains from one sample sequenced in a study of blood T cell repertoires in COVID-19. Using immunoSEQ multiplex PCR, the repertoire was profiled, and TCRdb retains in-frame clones only, with some absent. This sample has around 190,000 clones, with 84% found just once. What was sequenced was peripheral blood. Source of these receptors: a human donor in a cohort sampled during active COVID-19.

The gene calls are TRBV3-1 (or the pseudogene TRBV3-2) and TRBJ2-3; 8 nucleotides align to TRBD2. This CDR3 comprises 16 residues. The V gene's germline CDR1 is LGHDT and CDR2 YNNKEL (reference sequence). V lost 4 bases, J lost 5 bases, and 11 bases stayed unmatched. The chain's CDR3 is CASSLFPAGAGDTQYF. CDR3 in DNA: TGTGCCAGCAGCCTCTTTCCAGCGGGAGCGGGAGATACGCAGTATTTT.

The chain is built from TRBV27 and TRBJ2-7, with D unresolved. V was shortened by 2 bases and J by 2 bases, with 10 bases between the two germline ends. The CDR3 has 14 residues. The germline gives CDR1 MNHEY, CDR2 SMNVEV (reference sequence). CDR3 sequence: CASSLNDKTYEQYF. The CDR3 nucleotides are TGTGCCAGCAGTTTAAATGACAAGACCTACGAGCAGTACTTC.

This clone was found once. V usage is TRBV28 and J usage is TRBJ2-7; 14 bases are a match to TRBD2. Germline CDR1 is MDHEN and CDR2 is SYDVKM. The CDR3 is 15 residues long. The trim removed 2 bases at V and 7 bases at J, leaving 4 bases unmatched. CDR3 sequence reads: CASSLGGLAGAEQYF. DNA for the CDR3: TGTGCCAGCAGTTTAGGGGGACTAGCGGGAGCAGAGCAGTACTTC.

The chain joins TRBV19 to TRBJ2-1; 9 nucleotides line up with TRBD2. Per germline, CDR1 LNHDA and CDR2 SQIVND (reference sequence). This CDR3 spans 15 amino acids. J was trimmed by 9 bases and V by 6 bases; bases with no gene match: 12. CDR3 loop: CASRWELAGVGEQFF. The CDR3 DNA is TGTGCCAGTAGGTGGGAATTAGCGGGAGTCGGTGAGCAGTTCTTC.

The chain employs TRBV10-2 and TRBJ1-4; tentative D call: TRBD1 (6 bases). Trimming shortened V by 3 bases and J by 5 bases, and 13 bases separated the two germline ends. Germline CDR1 WSHSY, CDR2 SAAADI. This CDR3 has 15 residues. CDR3 nucleotides: TGCGCCAGCAGTGACTCGACAGGTGGAAATGAAAAACTGTTTTTT. It encodes CASSDSTGGNEKLFF.

The J gene is TRBJ2-7, the V gene TRBV5-5; D uncertain. V was cut by 0 bases and J by 0 bases, with 13 bases left in between. The CDR3 is 16 residues long. Germline V gene sequence: CDR1 SGHKS, CDR2 YYEKEE (reference sequence). For the CDR3, the DNA is TGTGCCAGCAGCTTGGTTTTTCGTTTGAGCTCCTACGAGCAGTACTTC. It codes for CASSLVFRLSSYEQYF.

This sequence joins TRBV2 and TRBJ2-2, with TRBD1 matching over 7 bases. CDR1 is SNHLY, CDR2 FYNNEI, per germline. The V gene end was trimmed by 7 bases and the J gene end by 1 base; junction bases not matched to a gene: 3. This CDR3 spans 14 amino acids. CDR3 in amino acids: CASTWDRNTGELFF. For the CDR3, the DNA is TGTGCCAGCACCTGGGACAGGAACACCGGGGAGCTGTTTTTT. The full variable domain, completed using reference TRBV2 and TRBJ2-2, is EPEVTQTPSHQVTQMGQEVILRCVPISNHLYFYWYRQILGQKVEFLVSFYNNEISEKSEIFDDQFSVERPDGSNFTLKIRSTKLEDSAMYFCASTWDRNTGELFFGEGSRLTVL.

The chain couples TRBV19 to TRBJ2-5; 9 bases line up with TRBD1. The CDR3 has 14 residues. V shed 4 bases, J shed 4 bases, and the junction held 4 bases outside the gene matches. The germline CDR1 and CDR2 sequences are LNHDA and SQIVND (reference sequence). This CDR3 reads CASSKGQGIETQYF. CDR3 sequence (DNA): TGTGCCAGTAGTAAGGGACAGGGAATAGAGACCCAGTACTTC.